The 24 T cell receptor beta chains reported below all come from one sample, sequenced in a study of T cells after yellow fever vaccination. TCRdb itself ran the 5' RACE reads through MiXCR, one entry per CDR3 protein. The table lists some 80,000 distinct CDR3 sequences, roughly 13% of them singletons, with 20% to 25% in the top ten. The sample here was CD8+ T cells not binding an NS4B(214-222) dextramer, sorted from PBMCs, taken more than 20 days after the first yellow fever vaccination. The receptors come from a man aged 18 to 29 who received the YFV17D yellow fever vaccine.

The sample holds a few counts of this clonotype. This rearrangement joins TRBV7-8 to TRBJ2-7; D is uncertain. The CDR3 is 15 residues long. Germline V CDR1 and CDR2: SGHVS, FQNEAQ. Trimming cost V 5 bases and J 1 base, with 15 bases left between them. CDR3 in DNA: TGTGCCAGCAGCGCAGAACACATTGGGTCCTACGAGCAGTACTTC. Amino acids: CASSAEHIGSYEQYF. The whole variable domain, filled in from reference TRBV7-8 and TRBJ2-7, reads GAGVSQSPRYKVAKRGQDVALRCDPISGHVSLFWYQQALGQGPEFLTYFQNEAQLDKSGLPSDRFFAERPEGSVSTLKIQRTQQEDSAVYLCASSAEHIGSYEQYFGPGTRLTVT.

The chain is built from TRBV4-3 and TRBJ2-1; tentative D call: TRBD2 (6 bases). In germline, CDR1 is LGHNA, CDR2 YSLEER. The CDR3 is 15 residues long. The germline V and J ends were trimmed by 4 bases and 8 bases, with 18 bases remaining between them. CDR3 sequence (DNA): TGCGCCAGCAGCCTATTCGGACTACCTACGCATGAGCAGTTCTTC. This sequence encodes CASSLFGLPTHEQFF.

The rearrangement uses TRBV7-2 and TRBJ2-1, with TRBD1 matching 9 bases. The CDR3 contains 16 residues. The V segment lost 5 bases and the J segment 5 bases; nucleotides outside the gene matches: 10. The V gene's germline CDR1 is SGHTA and CDR2 FQGNSA. The CDR3 DNA is TGTGCCAGCAGCCCCCGCTGGGGACAGGGCCACAATGAGCAGTTCTTC. As protein: CASSPRWGQGHNEQFF.

The rearrangement uses TRBV11-2 and TRBJ1-2; 10 nucleotides line up with TRBD1. This CDR3 comprises 13 residues. After removal of 5 bases from V and 6 bases from J, the junction contained 3 bases not matched to a gene. Germline CDR1 is SGHAT and CDR2 is FQNNGV. The CDR3 coding sequence is TGTGCCAGCAGCGCGGGACAGGGGCATGGCTACACCTTC. Residues: CASSAGQGHGYTF.

This clonotype occurred a few times. The chain recombines TRBV20-1 with TRBJ2-7, with 7 positions matching TRBD1. This CDR3 contains 14 residues. CDR1 DFQATT and CDR2 SNEGSKA come from the germline V gene (reference sequence). The J segment lost 2 bases and the V segment lost 6 bases, leaving 10 bases of the junction unmatched. This chain's CDR3 is CSAAGTEITYEQYF. The CDR3, as DNA: TGCAGTGCCGCCGGGACAGAAATAACCTACGAGCAGTACTTC.

In its sample, this clonotype was seen a few times. The genes are TRBV9 and TRBJ2-7; possibly TRBD1 for D (5 bases). This CDR3 has 14 residues. Trimming took 4 bases from V and 0 from J, leaving 11 bases between them. CDR1 SGDLS and CDR2 YYNGEE come from the germline V gene. CDR3 bases: TGTGCCAGCAGCCAAGGGGTGAGCTCCTACGAGCAGTACTTC. It encodes CASSQGVSSYEQYF.

There are a few counts of this clonotype. The chain carries TRBV7-9 and TRBJ2-1, with 11 bases fitting TRBD1. V shed 5 bases and J 6 bases; nucleotides not matched to a gene: 6. The CDR3 has 15 amino acids. CDR1 is SEHNR and CDR2 is FQNEAQ in the germline V gene (reference sequence). The CDR3 loop reads CASSRGQGAFNEQFF. For the CDR3, the DNA is TGTGCCAGCAGCCGAGGACAGGGGGCTTTCAATGAGCAGTTCTTC.

This clonotype was recorded a few times. The V and J genes are TRBV10-3 and TRBJ1-1; D is uncertain. V lost 4 bases to trimming and J lost 4 bases, with 16 bases between them. This CDR3 comprises 15 residues. Germline CDR1 is ENHRY and CDR2 is SYGVKD. The CDR3 loop is CAISGVDPDGTEAFF. The CDR3 nucleotides read TGTGCCATCAGTGGGGTGGACCCAGATGGCACTGAAGCTTTCTTT.

The chain has TRBV2 and TRBJ2-7, with a tentative D call TRBD2 (7 bases). V gave up 0 bases and J gave up 1 base, with 13 bases separating them. Germline CDR1 SNHLY, CDR2 FYNNEI. The CDR3 has 16 residues. The CDR3 spells CASSEASGGRSYEQYF. The CDR3 coding sequence is TGTGCCAGCAGTGAAGCGTCCGGGGGGCGGTCCTACGAGCAGTACTTC.

The rearrangement links TRBV5-1 to TRBJ2-3; TRBD1 agrees at 9 bases. CDR1 is SGHRS, CDR2 YFSETQ, per germline. Trimming at V came to 5 bases and at J to 2 bases, leaving 6 bases not matched to a gene. The CDR3 extends over 15 amino acids. The CDR3 nucleotides read TGCGCCAGCAGTTTAACAGGGGGCTACACAGATACGCAGTATTTT. It codes for CASSLTGGYTDTQYF.

This rearrangement joins TRBV4-1 to TRBJ2-5; a weak D match, TRBD2 (5 bases). CDR3 length: 14 residues. Deletions cut 1 base from V and 5 bases from J, with 11 bases between. Per germline, CDR1 MGHRA and CDR2 YSYEKL. The DNA of the CDR3 is TGCGCCAGCAGCCAAGTGGACGGGGTGGAGACCCAGTACTTC. It encodes CASSQVDGVETQYF.

The gene calls are TRBV27 and TRBJ1-2, with 9 bases fitting TRBD1. V shed 6 bases, J shed 2 bases, and the junction held 7 bases outside the gene matches. Germline V gives CDR1 MNHEY, CDR2 SMNVEV (reference sequence). The CDR3 contains 15 residues. The CDR3 loop is CASSQDRGLNYGYTF. The CDR3 DNA sequence: TGTGCCAGCAGCCAGGACAGGGGACTAAACTATGGCTACACCTTC.

The chain employs TRBV6-5 and TRBJ1-6; possible D gene TRBD1, 6 bases. V lost 0 bases and J lost 3, with 9 bases in between. CDR3 length equals 16 residues. Germline CDR1 and CDR2: MNHEY and SVGAGI. In DNA form, the CDR3 reads TGTGCCAGCAGTTACTCGATAGGGGGCTATAATTCACCCCTCCACTTT. This encodes CASSYSIGGYNSPLHF.

For the CDR3, the DNA is TGTGCCAGCAGCGATGGTACCTACAATGAGCAGTTCTTC. Encoded protein: CASSDGTYNEQFF. V is TRBV7-6 and J is TRBJ2-1; D remains ambiguous. The CDR3 is 13 amino acids. V was trimmed by 5 bases and J by 2 bases, leaving 7 bases between them. Germline loops: CDR1 SGHVS, CDR2 FNYEAQ.

This clonotype was counted a few times. V gene TRBV15 combines with J gene TRBJ2-5; D possibly matches TRBD1 or TRBD2 (5 bases each). The CDR3 runs 14 residues. Germline CDR1 is LNHNV and CDR2 is YYDKDF (reference sequence). V lost 5 bases, J lost 2 bases, and 12 bases lay in between. The CDR3 DNA is TGTGCCACCAGCCCTCGTGAGGGGCAAGAGACCCAGTACTTC. Residues: CATSPREGQETQYF.

This clonotype was recorded many times. The V and J genes are TRBV6-1 and TRBJ1-1; unclear D gene. The V gene lost 6 bases and the J gene lost 6 bases, with 20 bases spanning the gap. The CDR3 spans 15 residues. The germline V gene has CDR1 MNHNS and CDR2 SASEGT. CDR3 bases: TGTGCCAGCAGCTGGGGAGCCGGACGACTCCCTGAAGCTTTCTTT. This translates into CASSWGAGRLPEAFF.

The rearrangement joins TRBV27 to TRBJ2-2; 11 bases line up with TRBD1. This CDR3 comprises 15 residues. V shed 6 bases, J shed 7 bases, and the junction held 7 bases outside the gene matches. CDR1 is MNHEY and CDR2 is SMNVEV in the germline V gene (reference sequence). CDR3 sequence reads: CASSRTGGSNGELFF. CDR3 DNA sequence: TGTGCCAGCAGCCGGACAGGGGGCTCGAACGGGGAGCTGTTTTTT.

In its sample, this clonotype was seen a few times. The V call is TRBV11-1, the J call TRBJ2-1; TRBD2 matches at 13 bases. With V trimmed by 2 bases and J by 5 bases, 9 bases remained unmatched. The CDR3 runs 18 residues. Germline CDR1 and CDR2: SGHAT and FQDESV (reference sequence). The CDR3 DNA reads as TGTGCCAGCAGCTTAATCCTACTAGCGGGGGGGCCAGACAATGAGCAGTTCTTC. Translated: CASSLILLAGGPDNEQFF.

This clonotype has a handful of counts. This chain links TRBV4-2 with TRBJ2-7, with TRBD1 matching over 9 bases. The V segment lost 4 bases and the J segment 6 bases; nucleotides outside the gene matches: 10. The CDR3 sequence is 15 residues long. Germline loops: CDR1 LGHNA, CDR2 YNFKEQ. In DNA form, the CDR3 reads TGTGCCAGCAGCCCCCCCACCGGGACAGGGACCGAGCAGTACTTC. Translated, it gives CASSPPTGTGTEQYF.

In this sample, this clonotype turned up a few times. The chain links TRBV6-2 or TRBV6-3 to TRBJ1-1; D is unresolved. The length of the CDR3 is 14 residues. V gave up 4 bases and J gave up 1 base, with 10 bases separating them. The V gene's germline CDR1 is MNHEY and CDR2 SVGEGT. The CDR3 protein is CASSWTSRNTEAFF. The CDR3 DNA is TGTGCCAGCAGTTGGACGTCCCGGAACACTGAAGCTTTCTTT.

Ten or more counts support this clonotype. V usage is TRBV12-3 or TRBV12-4 and J usage is TRBJ1-1, with 7 bases lining up with TRBD1. CDR3 size: 13 residues. Unmatched junction bases numbered 4, after V lost 6 bases and J lost 3 bases. This chain's CDR3 is CASSPTGDTEAFF. The DNA for the CDR3 is TGTGCCAGCAGCCCAACAGGGGACACTGAAGCTTTCTTT.

This chain uses TRBV5-1 with TRBJ1-1; D is unresolved. CDR3 length: 15 residues. V was cut by 1 base and J by 4 bases, with 14 bases left in between. Germline CDR1 SGHRS, CDR2 YFSETQ. CDR3 coding DNA: TGCGCCAGCAGCTTGATCCGTCGTGAGGGCACTGAAGCTTTCTTT. Its protein is CASSLIRREGTEAFF.

This rearrangement joins TRBV20-1 to TRBJ2-1; TRBD1 matches at 7 bases. V shed 1 base and J 2 bases; nucleotides not matched to a gene: 2. CDR3 size: 14 residues. Germline V CDR1 and CDR2: DFQATT, SNEGSKA (reference sequence). The CDR3 protein is CSARGTGAYNEQFF. Here the CDR3 DNA reads TGCAGTGCTAGAGGGACAGGAGCCTACAATGAGCAGTTCTTC.

This clonotype was picked up a small number of times. The chain uses TRBV6-5 and TRBJ2-2, with TRBD1 matching 10 bases. Germline values: CDR1 MNHEY, CDR2 SVGAGI. V lost 2 bases and J lost 4; bases outside the gene matches: 7. The CDR3 totals 17 residues. CDR3 sequence (DNA): TGTGCCAGCAGTTACCTAGGGACAGGGGCCTTCACCGGGGAGCTGTTTTTT. Encoded protein: CASSYLGTGAFTGELFF.